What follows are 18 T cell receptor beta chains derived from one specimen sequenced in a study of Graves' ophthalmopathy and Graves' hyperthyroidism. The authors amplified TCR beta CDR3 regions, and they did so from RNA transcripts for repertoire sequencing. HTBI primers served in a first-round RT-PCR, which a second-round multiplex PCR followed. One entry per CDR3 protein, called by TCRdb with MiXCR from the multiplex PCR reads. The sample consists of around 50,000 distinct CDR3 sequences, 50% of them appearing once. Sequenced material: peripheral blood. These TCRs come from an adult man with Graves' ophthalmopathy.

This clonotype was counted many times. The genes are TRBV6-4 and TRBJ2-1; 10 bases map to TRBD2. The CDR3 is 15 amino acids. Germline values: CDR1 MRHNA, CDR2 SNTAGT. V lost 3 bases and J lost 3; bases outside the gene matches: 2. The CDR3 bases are TGTGCCAGCAGTGAATTAGCGGGGGGCTACAATGAGCAGTTCTTC. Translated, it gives CASSELAGGYNEQFF.

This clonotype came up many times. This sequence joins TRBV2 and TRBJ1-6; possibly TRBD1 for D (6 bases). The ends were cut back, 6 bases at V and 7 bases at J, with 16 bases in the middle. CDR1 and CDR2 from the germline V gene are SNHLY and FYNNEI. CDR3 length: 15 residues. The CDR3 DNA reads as TGTGCCAGCAGAAAAAACCGGGACACGAATTCACCCCTCCACTTT. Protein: CASRKNRDTNSPLHF.

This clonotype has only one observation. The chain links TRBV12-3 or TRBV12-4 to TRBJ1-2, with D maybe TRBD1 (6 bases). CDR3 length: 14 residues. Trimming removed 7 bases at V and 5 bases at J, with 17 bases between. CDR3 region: CASNFPGEGYGYTF. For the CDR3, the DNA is TGTGCCAGCAATTTCCCAGGGGAAGGATATGGCTACACCTTC.

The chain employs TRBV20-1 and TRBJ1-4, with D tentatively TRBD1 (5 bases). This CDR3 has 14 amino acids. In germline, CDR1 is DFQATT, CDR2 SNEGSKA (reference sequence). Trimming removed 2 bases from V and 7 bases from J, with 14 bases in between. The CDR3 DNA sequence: TGCAGTGCTAGACCGGGGGGGGATATTGAAAAACTGTTTTTT. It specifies CSARPGGDIEKLFF.

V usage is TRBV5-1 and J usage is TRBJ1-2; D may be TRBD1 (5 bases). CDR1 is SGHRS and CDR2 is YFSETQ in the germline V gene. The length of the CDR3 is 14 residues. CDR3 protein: CTCSAGNHNYGYTF. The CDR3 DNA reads TGCACCTGCAGCGCAGGGAACCATAACTATGGCTACACCTTC.

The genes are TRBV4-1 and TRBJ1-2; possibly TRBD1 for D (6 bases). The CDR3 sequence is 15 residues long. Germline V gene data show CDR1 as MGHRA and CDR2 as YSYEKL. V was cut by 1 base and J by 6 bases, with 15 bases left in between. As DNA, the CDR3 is TGCGCCAGCAGCCAAGGGGCGGGGGGGCGCAATGGCTACACCTTC. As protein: CASSQGAGGRNGYTF.

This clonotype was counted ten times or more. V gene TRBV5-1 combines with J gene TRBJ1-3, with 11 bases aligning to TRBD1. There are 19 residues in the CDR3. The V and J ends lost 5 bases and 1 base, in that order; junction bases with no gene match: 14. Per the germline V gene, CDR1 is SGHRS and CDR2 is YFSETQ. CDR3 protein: CASSSGTGGTLGSGNTIYF. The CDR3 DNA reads TGCGCCAGCAGTTCCGGGACAGGGGGAACCCTTGGATCTGGAAACACCATATATTTT.

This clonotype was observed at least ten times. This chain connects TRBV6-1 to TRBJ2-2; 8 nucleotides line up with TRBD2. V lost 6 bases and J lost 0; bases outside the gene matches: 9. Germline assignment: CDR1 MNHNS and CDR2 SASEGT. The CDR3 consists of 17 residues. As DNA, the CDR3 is TGTGCCAGCAGCAGAAGTCCGGGGGGGTCGAACACCGGGGAGCTGTTTTTT. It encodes CASSRSPGGSNTGELFF.

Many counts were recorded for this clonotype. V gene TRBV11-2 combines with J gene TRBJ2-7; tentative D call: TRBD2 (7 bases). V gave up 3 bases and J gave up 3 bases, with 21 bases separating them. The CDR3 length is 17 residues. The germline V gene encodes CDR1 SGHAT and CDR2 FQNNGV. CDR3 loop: CASSFSWGGRKSYEQYF. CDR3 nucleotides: TGTGCCAGCAGCTTCTCCTGGGGGGGGCGCAAGAGCTACGAGCAGTACTTC.

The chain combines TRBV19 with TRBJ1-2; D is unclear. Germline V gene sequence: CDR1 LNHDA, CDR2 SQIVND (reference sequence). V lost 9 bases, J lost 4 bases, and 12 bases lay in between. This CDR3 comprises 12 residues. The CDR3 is CARSEYSYGYTF. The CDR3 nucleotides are TGTGCCAGAAGTGAATACAGCTATGGCTACACCTTC.

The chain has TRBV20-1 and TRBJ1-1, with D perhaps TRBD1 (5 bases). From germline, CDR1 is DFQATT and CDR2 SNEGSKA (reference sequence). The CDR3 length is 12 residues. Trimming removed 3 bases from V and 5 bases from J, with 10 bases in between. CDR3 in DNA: TGCAGTGCTAGCCAGGGTAAGACTGAAGCTTTCTTT. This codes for CSASQGKTEAFF.

CDR3 DNA sequence: TGTGCCAGCAGCTTAGCGGTCGCAGGGGGCATCGACGAGCAGTACTTC. Translating gives CASSLAVAGGIDEQYF. The chain carries TRBV7-2 and TRBJ2-7; 8 bases agree with TRBD1. The V segment lost 0 bases and the J segment 5 bases; nucleotides outside the gene matches: 9. The CDR3 covers 16 residues. The germline gives CDR1 SGHTA, CDR2 FQGNSA. The full variable domain, with the rest looked up from reference TRBV7-2 and TRBJ2-7, is GAGVSQSPSNKVTEKGKDVELRCDPISGHTALYWYRQSLGQGLEFLIYFQGNSAPDKSGLPSDRFSAERTGGSVSTLTIQRTQQEDSAVYLCASSLAVAGGIDEQYFGPGTRLTVT.

The CDR3 sequence: CASSRTSGKDTQYF. In nucleotides, the CDR3 is TGTGCCAGCAGTCGGACTAGCGGGAAGGATACGCAGTATTTT. J is TRBJ2-3 and V is TRBV2; TRBD2 matches at 12 bases. The CDR3 is made up of 14 amino acids. V was clipped by 5 bases and J by 6 bases; unmatched bases: 3. From germline, CDR1 is SNHLY and CDR2 FYNNEI. The full variable domain, its missing parts supplied by reference TRBV2 and TRBJ2-3, is EPEVTQTPSHQVTQMGQEVILRCVPISNHLYFYWYRQILGQKVEFLVSFYNNEISEKSEIFDDQFSVERPDGSNFTLKIRSTKLEDSAMYFCASSRTSGKDTQYFGPGTRLTVL.

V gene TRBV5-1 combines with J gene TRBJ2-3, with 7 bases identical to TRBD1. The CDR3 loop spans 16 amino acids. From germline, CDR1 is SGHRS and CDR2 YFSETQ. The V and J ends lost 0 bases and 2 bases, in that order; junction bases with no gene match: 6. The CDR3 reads CASSLETGPNTDTQYF. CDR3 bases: TGCGCCAGCAGCTTGGAGACAGGGCCGAACACAGATACGCAGTATTTT.

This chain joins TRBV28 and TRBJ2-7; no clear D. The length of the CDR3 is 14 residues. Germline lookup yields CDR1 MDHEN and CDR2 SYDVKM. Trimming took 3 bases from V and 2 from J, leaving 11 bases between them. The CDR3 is CASSLAALAYEQYF. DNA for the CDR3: TGTGCCAGCAGTTTGGCAGCCCTAGCCTACGAGCAGTACTTC.

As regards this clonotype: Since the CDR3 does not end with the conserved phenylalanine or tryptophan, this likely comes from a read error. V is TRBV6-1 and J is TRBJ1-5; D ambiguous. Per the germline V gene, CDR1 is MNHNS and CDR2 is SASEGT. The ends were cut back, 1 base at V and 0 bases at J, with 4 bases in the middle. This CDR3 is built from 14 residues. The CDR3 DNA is TGTGCCAGCAGTGAAGGTCTTAGCAATCAGCCCCAGCATTTA. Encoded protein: CASSEGLSNQPQHL.

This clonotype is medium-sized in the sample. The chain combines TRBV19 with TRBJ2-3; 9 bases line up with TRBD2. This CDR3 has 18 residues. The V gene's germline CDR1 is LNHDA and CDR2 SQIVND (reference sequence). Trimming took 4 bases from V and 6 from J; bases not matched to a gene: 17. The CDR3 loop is CASSTGGRAIRSSDTQYF. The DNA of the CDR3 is TGTGCCAGTAGTACGGGCGGGAGGGCCATTCGTTCATCCGATACGCAGTATTTT.

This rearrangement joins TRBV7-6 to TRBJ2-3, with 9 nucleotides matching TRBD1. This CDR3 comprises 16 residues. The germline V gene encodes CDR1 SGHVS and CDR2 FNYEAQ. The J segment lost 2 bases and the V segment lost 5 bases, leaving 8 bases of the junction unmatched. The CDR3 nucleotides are TGTGCCAGCAGCCGTACGACAGGGGGATACACAGATACGCAGTATTTT. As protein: CASSRTTGGYTDTQYF.